This T cell receptor beta chain was retrieved from a study of early T cells in non-severe SARS-CoV-2 infection. Across the whole study: Alpha and beta chains were unpaired, from unsorted whole-blood bulk RNA. Findings of the study overall: VDJdb-based matching was biased toward anti-spike CD8 responses and missed private and CD4 specificities.

Researchers tagged individual cDNA molecules with unique molecular identifiers. In TCRdb, the 5' RACE reads were re-called with MiXCR into one record per CDR3 protein. The repertoire holds more than 60,000 distinct CDR3 sequences, with roughly an eighth as singletons. Germline V gene data show CDR1 as MNHEY and CDR2 as SVGEGT. The V and J ends lost 2 bases and 9 bases respectively, with 10 bases between them. The CDR3 loop spans 12 amino acids. This clonotype was picked up many times. Its target is not known. The rearrangement uses TRBV6-2 or TRBV6-3 and TRBJ1-1; D perhaps matches TRBD1 (6 bases). Sequenced material: whole blood, taken at baseline. This receptor was identified in an adult who was a healthcare worker with PCR-confirmed SARS-CoV-2 infection or an uninfected control (not recorded which). The CDR3 loop is CASSYPGGQAFF. Written as DNA, the CDR3 is TGTGCCAGCAGTTACCCTGGGGGGCAAGCTTTCTTT.